This note documents a single T cell receptor beta chain sequence. The sample originates from a study of patients and donors after allogeneic stem cell transplantation. TCRdb itself ran the RT-PCR reads through MiXCR, one entry per CDR3 protein. Here the sample spans tens of thousands of distinct CDR3 sequences, more than 30% being singletons. Input material: blood, either unsorted or a sorted T cell fraction (not recorded which). The TCR was taken from a human donor who was either an allogeneic HSCT recipient or a stem cell or donor lymphocyte infusion donor (not recorded which). It is not recorded whose cells these are; they may come from a transplant donor.

The CDR3 region is CASSPGTEKNIQYF. In DNA form, the CDR3 reads TGTGCCAGCAGCCCCGGGACGGAAAAAAACATTCAGTACTTC. V is TRBV3-1 and J is TRBJ2-4; D may be TRBD1 or TRBD2 (5 bases each). The CDR3 spans 14 residues. V gave up 4 bases and J gave up 4 bases, with 11 bases separating them. The V gene's germline CDR1 is LGHDT and CDR2 YNNKEL (reference sequence).